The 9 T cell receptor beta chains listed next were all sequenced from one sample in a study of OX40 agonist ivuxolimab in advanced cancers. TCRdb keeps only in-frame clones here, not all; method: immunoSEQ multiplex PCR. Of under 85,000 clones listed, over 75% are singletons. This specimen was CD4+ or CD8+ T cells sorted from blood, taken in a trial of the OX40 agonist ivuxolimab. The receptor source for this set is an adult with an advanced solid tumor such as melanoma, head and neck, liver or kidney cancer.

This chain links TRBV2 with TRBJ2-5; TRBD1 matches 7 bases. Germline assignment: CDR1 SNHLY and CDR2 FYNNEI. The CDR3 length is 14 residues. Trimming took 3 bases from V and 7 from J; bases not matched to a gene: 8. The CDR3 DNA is TGTGCCAGCAGTGACAACAGGGGTGTGGGGACCCAGTACTTC. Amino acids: CASSDNRGVGTQYF.

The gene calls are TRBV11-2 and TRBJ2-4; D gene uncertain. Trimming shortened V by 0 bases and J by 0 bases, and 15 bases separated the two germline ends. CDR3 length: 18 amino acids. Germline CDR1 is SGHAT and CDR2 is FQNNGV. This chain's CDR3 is CASSLDPAYSRAKNIQYF. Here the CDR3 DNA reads TGTGCCAGCAGCTTAGATCCCGCCTACTCGCGAGCCAAAAACATTCAGTACTTC.

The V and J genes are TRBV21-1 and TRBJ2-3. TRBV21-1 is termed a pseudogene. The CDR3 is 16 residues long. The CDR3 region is CASSTLGGASTDTQYF. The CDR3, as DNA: TGTGCCAGCAGCACCCTTGGGGGTGCTAGCACAGATACGCAGTATTTT.

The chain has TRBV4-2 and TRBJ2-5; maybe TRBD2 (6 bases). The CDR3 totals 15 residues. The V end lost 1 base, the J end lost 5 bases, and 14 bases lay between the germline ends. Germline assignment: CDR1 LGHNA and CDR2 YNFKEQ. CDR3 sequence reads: CASSQAGGSRETQYF. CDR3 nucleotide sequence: TGTGCCAGCAGCCAAGCTGGGGGGAGCCGGGAGACCCAGTACTTC.

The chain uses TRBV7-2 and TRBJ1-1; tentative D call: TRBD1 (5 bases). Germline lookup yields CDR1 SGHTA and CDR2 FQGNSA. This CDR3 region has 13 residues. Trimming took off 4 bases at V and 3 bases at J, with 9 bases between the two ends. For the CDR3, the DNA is TGTGCCAGCAGCTGGGGCTCGGACACTGAAGCTTTCTTT. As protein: CASSWGSDTEAFF.

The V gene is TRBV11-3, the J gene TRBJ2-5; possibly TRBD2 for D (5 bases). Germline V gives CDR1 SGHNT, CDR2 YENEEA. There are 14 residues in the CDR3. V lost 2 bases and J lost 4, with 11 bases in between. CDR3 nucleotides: TGTGCCAGCAGCTTAACTAGGTGGTCAGAGACCCAGTACTTC. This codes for CASSLTRWSETQYF.

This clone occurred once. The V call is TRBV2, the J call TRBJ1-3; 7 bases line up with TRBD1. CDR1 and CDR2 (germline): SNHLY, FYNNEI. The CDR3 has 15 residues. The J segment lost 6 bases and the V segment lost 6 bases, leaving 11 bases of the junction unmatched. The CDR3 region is CASRVDRANENTIYF. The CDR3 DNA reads TGTGCCAGCAGAGTAGACAGGGCCAACGAAAACACCATATATTTT.

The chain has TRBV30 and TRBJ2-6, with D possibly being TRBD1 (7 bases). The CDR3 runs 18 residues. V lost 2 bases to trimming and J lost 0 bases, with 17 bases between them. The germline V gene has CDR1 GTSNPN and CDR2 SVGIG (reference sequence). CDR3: CAWSSLRDSFSGANVLTF. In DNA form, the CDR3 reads TGTGCCTGGAGTTCCCTGCGGGACAGCTTCTCTGGGGCCAACGTCCTGACTTTC.

This CDR3 is CASSLTGTGFDEQYF. CDR3 bases: TGTGCCAGCAGCCTCACCGGGACAGGGTTTGACGAGCAGTACTTC. The chain carries TRBV7-9 and TRBJ2-7; 9 nucleotides align to TRBD1. V trimming: 5 bases; J trimming: 5 bases; junction bases outside the gene matches: 10. From germline, CDR1 is SEHNR and CDR2 FQNEAQ (reference sequence). CDR3 length: 15 amino acids. Using reference TRBV7-9 and TRBJ2-7 for the parts outside the CDR3, the full variable domain is DTGVSQNPRHKITKRGQNVTFRCDPISEHNRLYWYRQTLGQGPEFLTYFQNEAQLEKSRLLSDRFSAERPKGSFSTLEIQRTEQGDSAMYLCASSLTGTGFDEQYFGPGTRLTVT.